This TCR beta chain derives from a study of blood T cell repertoires in COVID-19. Study information: Sites across the United States, Italy and Spain contributed samples from acute and convalescent COVID-19. PBMCs, B-cell-depleted T cells, or T cells were the source of the cDNA or gDNA that made up the material.

This CDR3 has 14 residues. CDR1 SGHNT and CDR2 YYREEE come from the germline V gene (reference sequence). Comment on this clone: The germline gene is not matched at one end of the junction; a read error may be the cause.

In the study's own analysis: Reference gene primers were amplified, and this amplification served to estimate nucleated cell counts. Assay used: immunoSEQ multiplex PCR; TCRdb lists only in-frame clones, some missing. V and J calls and clone size follow that table, whereas D and trimming were derived from the DNA. The table includes under 300,000 clones, about 88% detected once. V is TRBV5-4 and J is TRBJ2-1; 9 positions agree with TRBD2. Material for sequencing was peripheral blood. The sequence was obtained from a man between 18 and 35 years old with active or convalescent COVID-19. This CDR3 reads CASSLEGTGTSIIF. The CDR3 DNA sequence: TGTGCCAGCAGCTTGGAGGGTACAGGGACTAGCATAATCTTC.